This T cell receptor (beta chain) was captured in a study of cytomegalovirus exposure and HLA in healthy donors. PCR employed 60 Vbeta and 13 Jbeta primers. The method was immunoSEQ multiplex PCR; TCRdb's version includes in-frame clones alone and lacks a portion of them. The sample yields approximately 190,000 clones, around 86% seen once. About this clone itself: The antigen is unknown.

Germline values: CDR1 SGHTA, CDR2 FQGNSA. V was pared by 1 base and J by 4 bases, with 10 bases between. The CDR3 covers 15 residues. Whole-study results and caveats: TCR beta chain V- and J-gene trimming was linked, in a later analysis, to a missense variant in DCLRE1C.

This TCR came from a man aged 35 to 55 in good health and CMV-seropositive. Sequenced: PBMCs. The chain uses TRBV7-2 and TRBJ2-2, with D tentatively TRBD2 (5 bases). The CDR3 DNA sequence: TGTGCCAGCAGCTTAGACACCCGGGGCACCGGGGAGCTGTTTTTT. Protein product: CASSLDTRGTGELFF.